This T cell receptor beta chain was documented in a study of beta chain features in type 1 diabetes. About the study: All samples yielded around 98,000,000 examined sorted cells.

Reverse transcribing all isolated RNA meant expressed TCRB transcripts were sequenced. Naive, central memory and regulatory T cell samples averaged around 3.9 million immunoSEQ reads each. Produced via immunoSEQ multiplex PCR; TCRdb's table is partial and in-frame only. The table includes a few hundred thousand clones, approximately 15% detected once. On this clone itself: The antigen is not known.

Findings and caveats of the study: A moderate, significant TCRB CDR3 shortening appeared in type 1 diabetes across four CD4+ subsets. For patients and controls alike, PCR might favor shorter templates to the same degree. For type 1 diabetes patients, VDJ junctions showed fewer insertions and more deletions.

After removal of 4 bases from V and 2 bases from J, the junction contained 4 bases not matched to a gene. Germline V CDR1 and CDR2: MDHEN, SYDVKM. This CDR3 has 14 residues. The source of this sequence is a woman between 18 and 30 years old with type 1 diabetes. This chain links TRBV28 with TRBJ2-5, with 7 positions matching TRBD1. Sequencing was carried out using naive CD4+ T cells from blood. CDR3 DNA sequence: TGTGCCAGCAGTTGGGACAGAAGACAAGAGACCCAGTACTTC. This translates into CASSWDRRQETQYF.